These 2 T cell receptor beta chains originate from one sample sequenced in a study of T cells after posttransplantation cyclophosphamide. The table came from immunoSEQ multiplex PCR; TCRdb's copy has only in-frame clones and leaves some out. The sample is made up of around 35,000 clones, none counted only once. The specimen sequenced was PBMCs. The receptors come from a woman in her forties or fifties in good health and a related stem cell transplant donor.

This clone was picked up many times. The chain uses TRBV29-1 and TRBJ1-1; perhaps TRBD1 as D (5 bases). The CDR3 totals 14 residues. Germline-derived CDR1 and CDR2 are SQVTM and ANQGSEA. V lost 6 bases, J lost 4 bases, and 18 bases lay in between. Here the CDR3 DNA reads TGCAGCGTGGGCCGGGGGACCCAAGGCACTGAAGCTTTCTTT. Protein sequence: CSVGRGTQGTEAFF.

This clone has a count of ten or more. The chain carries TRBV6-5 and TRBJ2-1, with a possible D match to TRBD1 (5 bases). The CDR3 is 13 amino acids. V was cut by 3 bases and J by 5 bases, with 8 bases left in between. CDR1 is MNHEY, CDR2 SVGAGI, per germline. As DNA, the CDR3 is TGTGCCAGCAGTTATTACAGGCACAATGAGCAGTTCTTC. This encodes CASSYYRHNEQFF.